One and the same sample provided the 13 T cell receptor beta chains below, sequenced in a study of T-cell memory formation after mild COVID-19. Each CDR3 protein is one row after TCRdb ran MiXCR on the 5' RACE reads. Of approximately 50,000 distinct CDR3 sequences listed, roughly a tenth are singletons. The sample consisted of PBMCs or a T cell subset sorted from them (not recorded which). These receptors all stem from an adult woman who had mild COVID-19 (a few samples of this study predate the infection). Cell type and time point are not known.

V is TRBV20-1 and J is TRBJ1-4; 10 bases agree with TRBD1. There are 17 residues in the CDR3. The ends lost 2 bases at V and 8 bases at J; junction bases unmatched: 14. Germline V gene lookup returns CDR1 DFQATT and CDR2 SNEGSKA (reference sequence). CDR3 DNA sequence: TGCAGTGCTAGACCCCCTCCGAGGGGACAGGGGCACGAAAAACTGTTTTTT. Translated: CSARPPPRGQGHEKLFF.

The chain combines TRBV30 with TRBJ2-1, with D possibly TRBD2 on 5 matching bases. Trimming took off 3 bases at V and 8 bases at J, with 11 bases between the two ends. This CDR3 is built from 12 residues. Germline V gene data show CDR1 as GTSNPN and CDR2 as SVGIG (reference sequence). The CDR3 here is CAWRAAGDEQFF. The CDR3 DNA is TGTGCCTGGAGAGCCGCGGGCGATGAGCAGTTCTTC. The variable domain in full, with the rest retrieved from reference TRBV30 and TRBJ2-1, is SQTIHQWPATLVQPVGSPLSLECTVEGTSNPNLYWYRQAAGRGLQLLFYSVGIGQISSEVPQNLSASRPQDRQFILSSKKLLLSDSGFYLCAWRAAGDEQFFGPGTRLTVL.

This clonotype was detected ten times or more. The V call is TRBV12-3 or TRBV12-4, the J call TRBJ2-3, with 14 bases identical to TRBD2. The CDR3 runs to 16 residues. V gave up 4 bases and J gave up 7 bases; unmatched junction bases: 7. CDR3 in amino acids: CASSSGLAGGTNTQYF. DNA of the CDR3: TGTGCCAGCAGTTCTGGACTAGCGGGGGGCACTAATACGCAGTATTTT.

This clonotype was seen a few times. The V and J genes are TRBV18 and TRBJ1-6; D remains ambiguous. V shed 2 bases and J shed 9 bases, with 11 bases lying between them. Germline CDR1 is KGHSH and CDR2 is LQKENI. The CDR3 contains 14 residues. Written as DNA, the CDR3 is TGTGCCAGCTCACCAGCGGGTACGGGTTCACCCCTCCACTTT. Residues: CASSPAGTGSPLHF.

The V gene is TRBV5-1, the J gene TRBJ2-3; D remains ambiguous. The germline CDR1 and CDR2 sequences are SGHRS and YFSETQ. The CDR3 extends over 14 amino acids. V was trimmed by 2 bases and J by 2 bases, leaving 9 bases between them. The CDR3 nucleotides read TGCGCCAGCAGCTTCTCCGTCCCCACAGATACGCAGTATTTT. It encodes CASSFSVPTDTQYF. The entire variable domain, with the rest obtained from reference TRBV5-1 and TRBJ2-3, is as follows: KAGVTQTPRYLIKTRGQQVTLSCSPISGHRSVSWYQQTPGQGLQFLFEYFSETQRNKGNFPGRFSGRQFSNSRSEMNVSTLELGDSALYLCASSFSVPTDTQYFGPGTRLTVL.

This clonotype occurred a few times. The chain has TRBV9 and TRBJ1-1; possibly TRBD1 for D (5 bases). Germline V lookup: CDR1 SGDLS, CDR2 YYNGEE. V dropped 0 bases and J dropped 3 bases, with 21 bases sitting between them. This CDR3 is 18 amino acids long. This CDR3 reads CASSVGPVPGSLDTEAFF. In nucleotides, the CDR3 is TGTGCCAGCAGCGTAGGGCCCGTGCCAGGGAGTTTAGACACTGAAGCTTTCTTT. The whole variable domain, filled in from reference TRBV9 and TRBJ1-1, reads DSGVTQTPKHLITATGQRVTLRCSPRSGDLSVYWYQQSLDQGLQFLIQYYNGEERAKGNILERFSAQQFPDLHSELNLSSLELGDSALYFCASSVGPVPGSLDTEAFFGQGTRLTVV.

V is TRBV6-1 and J is TRBJ2-3, with 8 nucleotides matching TRBD1. With 3 bases clipped from V and 5 bases from J, the junction kept 13 bases outside the gene matches. Germline V lookup: CDR1 MNHNS, CDR2 SASEGT. This CDR3 has 17 residues. CDR3 in DNA: TGTGCCAGCAGTGAGAGGACAGGGAAGGGGGCAGGAGATACGCAGTATTTT. As protein: CASSERTGKGAGDTQYF.

The chain is built from TRBV7-2 and TRBJ2-7, with a weak D call TRBD1 (6 bases). This CDR3 spans 14 amino acids. The ends were cut back, 5 bases at V and 3 bases at J, with 14 bases in the middle. CDR1 is SGHTA, CDR2 FQGNSA, per germline. This CDR3 is CASSPRQERYEQYF. CDR3 in DNA: TGTGCCAGCAGCCCACGACAGGAGCGCTACGAGCAGTACTTC.

In this sample, this clonotype turned up many times. The chain is built from TRBV25-1 and TRBJ2-7; 9 bases agree with TRBD1. Germline CDR1 MGHDK, CDR2 SYGVNS. V lost 6 bases, J lost 2 bases, and 11 bases stayed unmatched. CDR3 length: 16 amino acids. The CDR3 nucleotides read TGTGCCAGCAGGGCCCTTCTCGGGACAGGGACCTACGAGCAGTACTTC. Its protein is CASRALLGTGTYEQYF.

This clonotype has a count of ten or more. The rearrangement links TRBV7-3 to TRBJ2-2, with 9 positions matching TRBD2. The germline V gene has CDR1 SGHTA and CDR2 FQGTGA. V lost 2 bases, J lost 4 bases, and 11 bases stayed unmatched. The CDR3 loop spans 18 amino acids. CDR3: CASSLAPSGGMGTGELFF. In DNA, the CDR3 is TGTGCCAGCAGCTTAGCCCCCAGCGGGGGGATGGGCACCGGGGAGCTGTTTTTT.

At least ten counts were recorded for this clonotype. Here the CDR3 DNA reads TGTGCCACCCAAAGGACTAGCGGGAGGGGGGGTAGCTCCTACGAGCAGTACTTC. It encodes CATQRTSGRGGSSYEQYF. The chain couples TRBV6-6 to TRBJ2-7, with 15 bases identical to TRBD2. Germline CDR1 is MNHNY and CDR2 is SVGAGI (reference sequence). The ends lost 10 bases at V and 0 bases at J; junction bases unmatched: 13. The CDR3 has 18 amino acids.

This chain joins TRBV12-3 or TRBV12-4 and TRBJ2-3; D is perhaps TRBD1 or TRBD2 (5 bases each). CDR3 length equals 13 residues. V dropped 6 bases and J dropped 4 bases, with 11 bases sitting between them. The CDR3 nucleotides are TGTGCCAGCAGCTTGGGGGATGCAGATACGCAGTATTTT. This sequence encodes CASSLGDADTQYF.

The genes are TRBV6-1 and TRBJ2-7; TRBD2 agrees at 9 bases. Germline loops: CDR1 MNHNS, CDR2 SASEGT. V shed 6 bases, J shed 0 bases, and the junction held 9 bases outside the gene matches. This CDR3 comprises 16 residues. CDR3 residues: CASSVSGSESSYEQYF. CDR3 DNA sequence: TGTGCCAGCAGCGTTAGCGGGAGCGAAAGCTCCTACGAGCAGTACTTC.